This T cell receptor (beta chain) was profiled in a study of shared T cell receptors in the human thymus (dated by TCRdb to the early 2020s). Notes on the research overall: The study examined how the human thymus generates shared, self-reactive T-cell receptor alpha chains.

CDR1 and CDR2, per the germline V gene, are SGHTS and YDEGEE. The junction shows trimming of 3 bases on V and 9 bases on J, plus 10 bases between the germline ends. The CDR3 holds 12 amino acids from the cysteine to the phenylalanine. CDR3 DNA is the only sequence kept; it has 36 bases, read in frame from the first base. About this clone itself: Its cognate antigen has yet to be identified. Per-base quality was not reported, and no clone a single base away is much larger than it.

Library preparation used the immunoSEQ multiplex PCR assay. TCRdb's version of the immuneACCESS table is confined to in-frame rearrangements and falls short of the full clone set. An unresolved V gene accounts for under half of the shortfall where checked; the remainder is of unknown origin. In all, the sample holds more than 300,000 clones, and approximately 95% of those were seen once. The ten most abundant clones make up roughly 0.02% of the sample. In this chain, TRBV5-8 is recombined with TRBJ2-1, with no confident D gene call. The sequence was collected from a human donor. The specimen was thymocytes. The CDR3 here reads CASSSPHGEQFF. The DNA sequence is as follows: TGTGCCAGCAGCTCCCCCCATGGTGAGCAGTTCTTC.